Listed here is a single T cell receptor (beta chain). What it binds is not known. At collection, donors were nominally healthy, but unrecorded immune exposures were probable. This specimen belongs to a study of cytomegalovirus exposure and HLA in healthy donors. Findings and limits, study-wide: Donor immune exposure was known only as CMV serostatus. An analysis that was carried out later associated fewer than 20,000 TCR beta sequences with HLA alleles at 0.05 false discovery rate.

The PCR had 60 Vbeta and 13 Jbeta primers. Sequencing used immunoSEQ multiplex PCR; TCRdb keeps in-frame clones, though not all of them. The sample carries fewer than 200,000 clones, roughly 80% recorded once. Germline-derived CDR1 and CDR2 are SGHRS and YFSETQ. This CDR3 spans 15 amino acids. V lost 4 bases, J lost 4 bases, and 10 bases stayed unmatched. The clonotype comes from a woman aged 30 to 39 in good health and CMV-seropositive. This sequence joins TRBV5-1 and TRBJ1-1; 7 bases are a match to TRBD1. The specimen sequenced was PBMCs. The CDR3 spells CASSAVQGRTTEAFF. The CDR3 coding sequence is TGCGCCAGCAGCGCAGTACAGGGGAGGACCACTGAAGCTTTCTTT.